The 6 T cell receptor beta chains reported below all come from one sample, sequenced in a study of human thymus T cells. The thymus tissue came from resections taken during corrective heart surgery. Only in-frame clones appear in the TCRdb table, and some are missing; sequencing was by immunoSEQ multiplex PCR. The sample includes under 95,000 clones, 95% of them seen just once. The material sequenced was thymus tissue. These TCRs come from a girl less than two years old with a congenital heart defect but otherwise immunologically healthy.

J is TRBJ2-1 and V is TRBV9; D is unclear. Trimming removed 0 bases from V and 0 bases from J, with 13 bases in between. Germline V gives CDR1 SGDLS, CDR2 YYNGEE. This CDR3 has 17 residues. The CDR3 DNA reads TGTGCCAGCAGCGTAGAAGGGCACCTGAGCTCCTACAATGAGCAGTTCTTC. Protein sequence: CASSVEGHLSSYNEQFF.

The V and J genes are TRBV6-5 and TRBJ1-5, with D perhaps matching TRBD1 (5 bases). CDR1 is MNHEY and CDR2 is SVGAGI in the germline V gene. V lost 6 bases, J lost 2 bases, and 11 bases lay in between. The CDR3 extends over 14 amino acids. The CDR3 region is CASSPDSRNQPQHF. CDR3 sequence (DNA): TGTGCCAGCAGCCCTGACAGCCGCAATCAGCCCCAGCATTTT.

The chain is built from TRBV11-3 and TRBJ2-7; D may correspond to TRBD1 or TRBD2 (6 bases each). This CDR3 contains 15 residues. Trimming stripped 5 bases from V and 7 bases from J, with 21 bases between. Germline CDR1 and CDR2: SGHNT and YENEEA. The DNA for the CDR3 is TGTGCCAGCAGCCAATCACGGGGGCAGTCGCGAGAGCAGTACTTC. Translation gives CASSQSRGQSREQYF. Variable domain in full (rest from reference TRBV11-3 and TRBJ2-7): EAGVVQSPRYKIIEKKQPVAFWCNPISGHNTLYWYLQNLGQGPELLIRYENEEAVDDSQLPKDRFSAERLKGVDSTLKIQPAELGDSAVYLCASSQSRGQSREQYFGPGTRLTVT.

The chain links TRBV7-6 to TRBJ2-3, with TRBD1 identical over 8 bases. The V and J ends lost 2 bases and 0 bases, in that order; junction bases with no gene match: 13. Per germline, CDR1 SGHVS and CDR2 FNYEAQ. The CDR3 contains 19 residues. DNA for the CDR3: TGTGCCAGCAGCTTAAGCGGACAGGGCCCTAGCGCGAGCACAGATACGCAGTATTTT. Its protein is CASSLSGQGPSASTDTQYF.

This clone has only one observation. CDR3 nucleotides: TGTGCCAGCAGCTTGATACTAGCGGGAGCAGATACGCAGTATTTT. Residues: CASSLILAGADTQYF. The chain links TRBV5-4 to TRBJ2-3; 11 positions agree with TRBD2. Germline CDR1 is SGHNT and CDR2 is YYREEE (reference sequence). This CDR3 spans 15 amino acids. J lost 4 bases, V lost 1 base, and 2 bases had no gene match.

The chain employs TRBV15 and TRBJ2-7; the D is unclear. Germline lookup yields CDR1 LNHNV and CDR2 YYDKDF (reference sequence). This CDR3 region has 17 residues. The V end was cut by 0 bases, the J end by 4 bases, with 19 bases between. CDR3 nucleotide sequence: TGTGCCACCAGCAGAGATCTAGGCCACATACTTAATTACGAGCAGTACTTC. Amino acid sequence: CATSRDLGHILNYEQYF.